The T cell receptor beta chain under discussion was sequenced for a study of T cell repertoires in cytomegalovirus infection. Background on the study: Signatures in public TCR beta sequences pointed to both CMV infection and matching HLA type.

Germline trimming cut 0 bases from V and 8 bases from J; bases unmatched to any gene: 4. Germline V gene sequence: CDR1 DFQATT, CDR2 SNEGSKA (reference sequence). The CDR3 sequence is 15 residues long. General study results and limits: Using cumulative public TCR beta family frequency, the authors identified those who carried CMV together with the relevant HLA. HLA-C-restricted CMV clonotypes gave the most frequent clonotype in two of eight donors.

The table lists this clonotype with a few counts. The antigen remains unidentified. TCRdb passed the reads through MiXCR, listing each CDR3 protein once. The sample holds roughly 250,000 distinct CDR3 sequences, about 23% seen once. The chain links TRBV20-1 to TRBJ1-4, with TRBD1 matching over 12 bases. The source material was CD8+ T cells from PBMCs. This TCR derives from a human donor in good health (CMV status not recorded). Some clones in this sample may be carry-over from other donors' samples. For the CDR3, the DNA is TGCAGTGCTAGAGATGGGACAGGGGGCGCGGAAAAACTGTTTTTT. Translation gives CSARDGTGGAEKLFF.